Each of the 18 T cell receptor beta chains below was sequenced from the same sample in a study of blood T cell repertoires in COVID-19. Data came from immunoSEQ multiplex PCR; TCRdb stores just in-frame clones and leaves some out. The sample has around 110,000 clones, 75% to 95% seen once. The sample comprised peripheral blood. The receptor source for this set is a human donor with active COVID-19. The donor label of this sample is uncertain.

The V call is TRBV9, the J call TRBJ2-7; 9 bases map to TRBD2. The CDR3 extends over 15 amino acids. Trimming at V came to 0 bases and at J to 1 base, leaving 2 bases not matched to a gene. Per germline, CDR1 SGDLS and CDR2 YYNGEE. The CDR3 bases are TGTGCCAGCAGCGTAGGAGCGGGGGGTTCCTACGAGCAGTACTTC. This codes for CASSVGAGGSYEQYF.

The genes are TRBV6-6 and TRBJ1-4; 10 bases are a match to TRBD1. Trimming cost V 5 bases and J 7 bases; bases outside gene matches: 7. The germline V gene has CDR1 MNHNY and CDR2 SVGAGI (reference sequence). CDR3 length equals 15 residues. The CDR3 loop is CASSDWRTGGEKLFF. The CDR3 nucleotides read TGTGCCAGCAGTGACTGGCGGACAGGGGGTGAAAAACTGTTTTTT.

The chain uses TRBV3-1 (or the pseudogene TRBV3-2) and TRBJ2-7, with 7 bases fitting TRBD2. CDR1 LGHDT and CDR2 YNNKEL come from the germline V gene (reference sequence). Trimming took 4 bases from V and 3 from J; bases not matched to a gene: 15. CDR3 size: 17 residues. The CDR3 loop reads CASSRLGGEGRGYEQYF. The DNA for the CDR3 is TGTGCCAGCAGCCGCTTGGGAGGGGAAGGAAGAGGCTACGAGCAGTACTTC.

The CDR3 nucleotides are TGTGCCAGCAGTATACAGTTCCAAGAGACCCAGTACTTC. Protein product: CASSIQFQETQYF. V and J are TRBV27 and TRBJ2-5; unclear D gene. V lost 5 bases to trimming and J lost 1 base, with 8 bases between them. In germline, CDR1 is MNHEY, CDR2 SMNVEV (reference sequence). The CDR3 has 13 amino acids.

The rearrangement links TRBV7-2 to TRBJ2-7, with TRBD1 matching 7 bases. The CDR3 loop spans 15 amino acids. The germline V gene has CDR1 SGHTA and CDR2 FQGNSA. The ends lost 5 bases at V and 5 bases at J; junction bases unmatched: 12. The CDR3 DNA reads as TGTGCCAGCAGCCTCAGAAATAACAGGGGCGACGAGCAGTACTTC. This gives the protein CASSLRNNRGDEQYF. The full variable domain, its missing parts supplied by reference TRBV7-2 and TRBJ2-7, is GAGVSQSPSNKVTEKGKDVELRCDPISGHTALYWYRQSLGQGLEFLIYFQGNSAPDKSGLPSDRFSAERTGGSVSTLTIQRTQQEDSAVYLCASSLRNNRGDEQYFGPGTRLTVT.

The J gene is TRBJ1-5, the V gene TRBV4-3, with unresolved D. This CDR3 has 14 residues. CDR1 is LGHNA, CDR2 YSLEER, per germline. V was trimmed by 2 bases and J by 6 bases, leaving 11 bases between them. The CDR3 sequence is CASSQHLSGQPQHF. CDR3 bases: TGCGCCAGCAGCCAACATTTGTCGGGTCAGCCCCAGCATTTT.

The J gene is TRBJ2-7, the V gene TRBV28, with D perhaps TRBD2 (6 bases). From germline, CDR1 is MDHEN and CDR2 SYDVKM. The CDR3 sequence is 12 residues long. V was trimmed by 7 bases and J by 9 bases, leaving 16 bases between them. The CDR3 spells CASTDLNGGQYF. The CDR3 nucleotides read TGTGCCAGCACCGACCTCAACGGGGGGCAGTACTTC.

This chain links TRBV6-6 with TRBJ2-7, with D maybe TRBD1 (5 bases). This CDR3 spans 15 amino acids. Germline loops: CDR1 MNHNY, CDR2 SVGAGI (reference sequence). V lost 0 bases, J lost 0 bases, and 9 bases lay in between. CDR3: CASSYSDTTSYEQYF. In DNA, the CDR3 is TGTGCCAGCAGTTACTCGGACACCACCTCCTACGAGCAGTACTTC.

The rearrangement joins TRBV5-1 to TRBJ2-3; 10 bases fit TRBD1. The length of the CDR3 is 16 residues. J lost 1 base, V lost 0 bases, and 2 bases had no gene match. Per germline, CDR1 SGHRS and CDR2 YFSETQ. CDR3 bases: TGCGCCAGCAGCTTGGCCGGGACAGGGGGCACAGATACGCAGTATTTT. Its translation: CASSLAGTGGTDTQYF.

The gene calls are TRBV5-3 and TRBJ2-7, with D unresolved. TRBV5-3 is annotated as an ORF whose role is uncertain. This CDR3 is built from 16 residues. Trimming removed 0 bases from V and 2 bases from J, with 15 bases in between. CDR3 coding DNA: TGTGCCAGAAGCTTGGCCGGGTTAGTAAACCCCTACGAGCAGTACTTC. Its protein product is CARSLAGLVNPYEQYF.

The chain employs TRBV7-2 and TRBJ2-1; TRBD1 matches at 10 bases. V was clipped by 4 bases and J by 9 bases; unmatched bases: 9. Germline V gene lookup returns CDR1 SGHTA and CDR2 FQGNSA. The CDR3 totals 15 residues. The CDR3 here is CASSSDPGTGAEQFF. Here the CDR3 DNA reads TGTGCCAGCAGCTCCGACCCCGGGACAGGGGCTGAGCAGTTCTTC.

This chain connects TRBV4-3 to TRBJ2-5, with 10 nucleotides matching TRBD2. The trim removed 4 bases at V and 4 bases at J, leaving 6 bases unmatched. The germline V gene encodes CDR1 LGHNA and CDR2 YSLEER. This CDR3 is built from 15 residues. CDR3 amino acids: CASSLSGGAGETQYF. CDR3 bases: TGCGCCAGCAGCCTCAGCGGGGGGGCAGGAGAGACCCAGTACTTC.

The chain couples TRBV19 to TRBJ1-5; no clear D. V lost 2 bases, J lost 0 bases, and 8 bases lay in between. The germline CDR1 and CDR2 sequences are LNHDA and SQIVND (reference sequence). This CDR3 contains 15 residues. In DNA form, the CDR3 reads TGTGCCAGTAGTATACGGAGAAATAGCAATCAGCCCCAGCATTTT. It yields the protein CASSIRRNSNQPQHF.

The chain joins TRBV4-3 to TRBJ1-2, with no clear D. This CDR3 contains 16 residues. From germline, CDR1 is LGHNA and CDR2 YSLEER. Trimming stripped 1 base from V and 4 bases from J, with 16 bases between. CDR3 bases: TGCGCCAGCAGCCAAGGTGCAGGCCTGGGTTCCTATGGCTACACCTTC. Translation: CASSQGAGLGSYGYTF.

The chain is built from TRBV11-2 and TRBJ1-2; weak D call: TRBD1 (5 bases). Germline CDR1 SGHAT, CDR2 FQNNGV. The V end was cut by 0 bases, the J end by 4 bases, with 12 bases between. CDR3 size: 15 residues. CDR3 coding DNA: TGTGCCAGCAGCTTAGATCTACGGGGGACCTATGGCTACACCTTC. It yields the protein CASSLDLRGTYGYTF.

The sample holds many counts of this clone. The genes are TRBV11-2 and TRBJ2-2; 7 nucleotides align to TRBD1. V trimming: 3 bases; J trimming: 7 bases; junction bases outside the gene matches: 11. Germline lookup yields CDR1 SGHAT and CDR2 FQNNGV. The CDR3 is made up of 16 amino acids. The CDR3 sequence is CASSLLTGLGVGELFF. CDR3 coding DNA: TGTGCCAGCAGCTTGTTGACAGGGCTCGGTGTCGGGGAGCTGTTTTTT.

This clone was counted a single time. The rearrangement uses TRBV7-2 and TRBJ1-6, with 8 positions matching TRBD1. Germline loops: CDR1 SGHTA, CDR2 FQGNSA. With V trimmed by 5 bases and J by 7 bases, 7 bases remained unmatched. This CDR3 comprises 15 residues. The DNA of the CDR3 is TGTGCCAGCAGCGGCAGACAGGGGAAGAATTCACCCCTCCACTTT. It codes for CASSGRQGKNSPLHF.

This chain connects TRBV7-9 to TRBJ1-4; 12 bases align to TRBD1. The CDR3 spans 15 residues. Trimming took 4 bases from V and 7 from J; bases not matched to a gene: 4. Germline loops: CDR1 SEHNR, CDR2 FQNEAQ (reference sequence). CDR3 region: CASSSRDRGLEKLFF. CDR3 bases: TGTGCCAGCAGCTCCCGGGACAGGGGGCTTGAAAAACTGTTTTTT. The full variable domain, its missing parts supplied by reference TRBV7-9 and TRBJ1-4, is DTGVSQNPRHKITKRGQNVTFRCDPISEHNRLYWYRQTLGQGPEFLTYFQNEAQLEKSRLLSDRFSAERPKGSFSTLEIQRTEQGDSAMYLCASSSRDRGLEKLFFGSGTQLSVL.